What follows describes a single TCR beta chain. Its antigen remains unidentified. Expressed TCRB transcripts were sequenced after all isolated RNA was converted to cDNA. Produced via immunoSEQ multiplex PCR; TCRdb's table is partial and in-frame only. The sample records approximately 15,000 clones, roughly three quarters being singletons. This entry is derived from a study of beta chain features in type 1 diabetes. Study outcomes and limitations: In every one of the four CD4+ subsets, TCRB CDR3s were moderately but significantly shorter in Type 1 diabetes patients.

The TCR originated in a woman between 18 and 29 years old with type 1 diabetes. Material for sequencing was stem cell memory CD4+ T cells from blood.

The CDR3 region is CASSPQVNTEAFF. CDR3 DNA sequence: TGCGCCAGCAGTCCCCAGGTCAACACTGAAGCTTTCTTT. The rearrangement uses TRBV10-1 and TRBJ1-1; D is undetermined. V lost 5 bases and J 2 bases, leaving 9 bases between the germline ends. This CDR3 spans 13 amino acids. Germline-derived CDR1 and CDR2 are WNHNN and SYGVQD (reference sequence).